This TCR beta chain comes out of a study of somatic mutations in cytotoxic T cells in rheumatoid arthritis. Study-level findings and limits: There were about an eighth of the roughly 65 patients in whom the largest CD8+ clone exceeded 20% of CD8+ cells.

Between the trimmed V and J ends, which lost 6 bases and 5 bases, there was a span of 17 bases. Germline V gene lookup returns CDR1 MNHEY and CDR2 SMNVEV (reference sequence). The CDR3 length is 15 residues. Profiling relied on immunoSEQ multiplex PCR, and the TCRdb table lists in-frame clones only, not all of them. In the table there are some 29,000 clones, around 90% of which are singletons. With respect to this clone: The antigen is undetermined.

The sequence was obtained from an adult with rheumatoid arthritis. This chain connects TRBV27 to TRBJ1-5; D not resolved. Material for sequencing was CD8+ T cells sorted from blood. This CDR3 is CASRALGSGDQPQHF. For the CDR3, the DNA is TGTGCCAGCAGAGCGTTGGGGTCCGGGGATCAGCCCCAGCATTTT.